This T cell receptor (beta chain) was captured by sequencing in a study of control samples from healthy donors and cancer patients (TCRdb year 2020). The CDR3 contains 14 residues, cysteine and phenylalanine counted. Of the read, only the CDR3 DNA is kept; its 42 bases are in frame from base 1. CDR1 SGHTA and CDR2 FQGTGA were looked up in the germline V gene. V loses 6 bases at its end and J loses 1 base; junction bases beyond the gene matches: 5. In the case of this clone: Its binding antigen is unknown. The sample holds no much larger clone one base away, and base qualities are not on file.

Library prep was done by the immunoSEQ multiplex PCR assay. The immuneACCESS repertoire file appears here via TCRdb, limited to in-frame rearrangements. These files lack a portion of the clones; in checked studies, under half of the deficit traces to unresolved V genes, and the cause of the others is not known. The sample table lists over 50,000 clones, 88% of them with a count of one. The top ten clonotypes cover 3.5% to 4% of the sample. The chain was built from TRBV7-3 and TRBJ1-1; 7 bases in the middle match TRBD1. The sample consisted of blood. This sequence originates from a man aged 50 or older in good health. At the DNA level, the sequence is TGTGCCAGCAGGGCCGGGACAGCGAACACTGAAGCTTTCTTT. This yields the protein CASRAGTANTEAFF.